This TCR beta chain was documented in a study of blood T cell repertoires in COVID-19. In the study overall: COVID-19 samples collected from the United States, Italy and Spain covered acute and convalescent phases.

Method: immunoSEQ multiplex PCR; TCRdb's copy keeps in-frame clones and lacks some. In the table there are roughly 200,000 clones, around 87% of which are singletons. Germline CDR1 reads LGHDT; CDR2 reads YNNKEL (reference sequence). Trimming took 4 bases from V and 7 from J; bases not matched to a gene: 15. The CDR3 consists of 17 residues. Source material: peripheral blood. This sequence was found in a man aged 60 to 75 with acute or convalescent COVID-19. This rearrangement joins TRBV3-1 (or the pseudogene TRBV3-2) to TRBJ2-5; 10 bases are a match to TRBD2. The CDR3 sequence: CASSPPGVAGGRGTQYF. As DNA, the CDR3 is TGTGCCAGCAGCCCCCCCGGGGTAGCGGGGGGCCGCGGGACCCAGTACTTC.